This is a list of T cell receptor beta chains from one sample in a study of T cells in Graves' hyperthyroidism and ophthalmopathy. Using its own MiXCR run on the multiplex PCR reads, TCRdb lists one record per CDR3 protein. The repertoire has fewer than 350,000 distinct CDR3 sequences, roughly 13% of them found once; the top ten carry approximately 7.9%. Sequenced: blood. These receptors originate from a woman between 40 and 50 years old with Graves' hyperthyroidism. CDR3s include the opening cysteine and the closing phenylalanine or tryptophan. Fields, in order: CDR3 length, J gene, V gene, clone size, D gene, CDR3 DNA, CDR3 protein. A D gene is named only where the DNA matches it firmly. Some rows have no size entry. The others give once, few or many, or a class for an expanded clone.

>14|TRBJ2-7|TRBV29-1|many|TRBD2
TGCAGCGTTGGGACTAGCGGGAGACGTTACGAGCAGTACTTC
CSVGTSGRRYEQYF
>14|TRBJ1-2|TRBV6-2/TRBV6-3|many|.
TGTGCCAGCATTATCCCGGGAGAAGACTATGGCTACACCTTC
CASIIPGEDYGYTF
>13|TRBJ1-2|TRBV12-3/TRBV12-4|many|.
TGTGCCAGCAGTTTTGGGGTTAACTATGGCTACACCTTC
CASSFGVNYGYTF
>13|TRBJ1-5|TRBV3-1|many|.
TGTGCCAGCAGCCAAGGGCGGTATCAGCCCCAGCATTTT
CASSQGRYQPQHF
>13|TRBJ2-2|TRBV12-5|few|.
TGTGCTAGTGGCCGCCTGGGGACCGGGGAGCTGTTTTTT
CASGRLGTGELFF
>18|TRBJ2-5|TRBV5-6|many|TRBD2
TGTGCCAGCAGCTTGCGGAGGGAAAGTAGCGGGAAAAAAGAGACCCAGTACTTC
CASSLRRESSGKKETQYF
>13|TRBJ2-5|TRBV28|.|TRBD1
TGTGCCAGCAGGGGGACAGTTCGGAGAGCCCAGTACTTC
CASRGTVRRAQYF
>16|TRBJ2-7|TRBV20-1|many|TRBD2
TGCAGTGCTAAAACTAGCGGGAGGGGAAGTAGTTACGAGCAGTACTTC
CSAKTSGRGSSYEQYF
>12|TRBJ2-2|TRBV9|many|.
TGTGCCAGCAGCGTAACGGTCGGGGAGCTGTTTTTT
CASSVTVGELFF
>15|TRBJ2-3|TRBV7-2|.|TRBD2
TGTGCCAGCAGCTTTCGTAGCGGGGTCACAGATACGCAGTATTTT
CASSFRSGVTDTQYF
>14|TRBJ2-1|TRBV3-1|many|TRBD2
TGTGCCAGCAGCCCGCCGGGACTAGCGGGAGATAAGTTCTTC
CASSPPGLAGDKFF
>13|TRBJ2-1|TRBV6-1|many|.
TGTGCCAGCAGTGGGGCCGTGGGGAATGAGCAGTTCTTC
CASSGAVGNEQFF
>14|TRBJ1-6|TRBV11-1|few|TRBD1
TGTGCCAGCCGCAGACAGGGAACGAATTCACCCCTCCACTTT
CASRRQGTNSPLHF
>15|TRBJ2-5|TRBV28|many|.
TGTGCCAGCAGCTCGGGCCGGCAATACCAAGAGACCCAGTACTTC
CASSSGRQYQETQYF
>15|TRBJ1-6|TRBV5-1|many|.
TGCGCCAGCAGGTCAGTGAGCGGCTCCAATTCACCCCTCCACTTT
CASRSVSGSNSPLHF
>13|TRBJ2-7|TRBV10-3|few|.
TGTGCCATCAGAGACCTCACGGACTACGAGCAGTACTTC
CAIRDLTDYEQYF
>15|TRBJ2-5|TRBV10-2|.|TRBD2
TGCGCCAGCAGTGAGGGGGGAGGGCCCCATGAGACCCAGTACTTC
CASSEGGGPHETQYF
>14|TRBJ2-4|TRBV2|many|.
TGTGCCAGCAGTGATGGGCTAGCCAAAAACATTCAGTACTTC
CASSDGLAKNIQYF
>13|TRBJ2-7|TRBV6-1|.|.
TGTGCCAGCGGGGGGACTTGGAATGGCGAGCAGTACTTC
CASGGTWNGEQYF
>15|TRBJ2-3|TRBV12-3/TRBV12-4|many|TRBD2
TGTGCCAGCAGTCTCGGGAGGGCCGGCACAGATACGCAGTATTTT
CASSLGRAGTDTQYF
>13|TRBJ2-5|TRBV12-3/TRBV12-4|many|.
TGTGCCAGCAGTTTAAGACAGCAAGAGACCCAGTACTTC
CASSLRQQETQYF
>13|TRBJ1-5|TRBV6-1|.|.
TGTGCCAGTAGGGGTTGGGGGGGTCAGCCCCAGCATTTT
CASRGWGGQPQHF
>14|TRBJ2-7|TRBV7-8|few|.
TGTGCCAGCAGCTTAGCGCGGGGAGGCGGCGAGCAGTACTTC
CASSLARGGGEQYF
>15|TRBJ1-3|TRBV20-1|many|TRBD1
TGCAGTGCTAGAGACGACAGGGCGAGAGGAAACACCATATATTTT
CSARDDRARGNTIYF
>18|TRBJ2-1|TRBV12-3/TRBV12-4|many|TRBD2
TGTGCCAGCAGAGGATGGACTAGCGGTCCCGGGTGGTGGAATGAGCAGTTCTTC
CASRGWTSGPGWWNEQFF
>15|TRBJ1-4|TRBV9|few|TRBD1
TGTGCCAGCAGCACCACCGGGACAGTAGGCGAAAAACTGTTTTTT
CASSTTGTVGEKLFF
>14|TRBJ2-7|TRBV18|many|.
TGTGCCAGCTCCGCAGGGGGGGCCGCCTACGAGCAGTACTTC
CASSAGGAAYEQYF
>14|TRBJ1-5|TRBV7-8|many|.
TGTGCCAGCAGCCTCGACAGGAGCAATCAGCCCCAGCATTTT
CASSLDRSNQPQHF
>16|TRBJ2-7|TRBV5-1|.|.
TGCGCCAGCAGCTTGGCCCCGGGGATCGGGGCCTACGAGCAGTACTTC
CASSLAPGIGAYEQYF
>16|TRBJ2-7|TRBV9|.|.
TGTGCCAGCAGCCTCAGGAGGGCCGATAACTCCTACGAGCAGTACTTC
CASSLRRADNSYEQYF
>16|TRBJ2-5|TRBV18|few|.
TGTGCCAGCTCACCACGGACCGAACTGACCCGAGAGACCCAGTACTTC
CASSPRTELTRETQYF
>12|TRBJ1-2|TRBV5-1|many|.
TGCGCCAGCAGAAGAGGGGAAGATGGCTACACCTTC
CASRRGEDGYTF
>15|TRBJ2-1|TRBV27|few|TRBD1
TGTGCCAGCAGGCCGGGACAGGCGAATAACAATGAGCAGTTCTTC
CASRPGQANNNEQFF
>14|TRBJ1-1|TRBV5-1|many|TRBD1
TGCGCCAGCAGCGCGGGGACAGGGAGCACTGAAGCTTTCTTT
CASSAGTGSTEAFF
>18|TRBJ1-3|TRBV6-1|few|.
TGTCCCAGCAGTGCCTTATCGAGGGCTCTGGGCTCTGGAAACACCATATATTTT
CPSSALSRALGSGNTIYF
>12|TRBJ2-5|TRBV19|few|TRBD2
TGTGCCACTAGCGGGCTGGTGGAGACCCAGTACTTC
CATSGLVETQYF
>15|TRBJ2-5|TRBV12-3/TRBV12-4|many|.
TGTGCCAGCAGTTTTACCCACTCCCGTAGGAAGACCCAGTACTTC
CASSFTHSRRKTQYF
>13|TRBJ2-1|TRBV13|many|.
TGTGCCAGCAGCCCGTCGTCTAGGGTAGAGCAGTTCTTC
CASSPSSRVEQFF
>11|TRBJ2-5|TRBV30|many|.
TGTGCCTGGAGTGTAGGGAAGACCCAGTACTTC
CAWSVGKTQYF
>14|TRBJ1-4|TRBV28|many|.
TGTGCCAGCACCCAGACAGACTTTAATGAAAAACTGTTTTTT
CASTQTDFNEKLFF
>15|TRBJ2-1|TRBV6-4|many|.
TGTGCCAGCAGTGCAGGTCAGGGGTCCCCTTTTGAGCAGTTCTTC
CASSAGQGSPFEQFF
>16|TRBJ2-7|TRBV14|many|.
TGTGCCAGCAGCCCCGGGTATAGCGGACTCTCCTACGAGCAGTACTTC
CASSPGYSGLSYEQYF